This paragraph covers one TCR beta chain sequence. The specificity of this receptor is unknown. The sample holds no much larger clone one base away, and base qualities are not on file. The germline V gene yields ENHRY for CDR1 and SYGVKD for CDR2. The cysteine opens and the phenylalanine closes a CDR3 of 12 amino acids. CDR3 DNA is the only sequence kept; it has 36 bases, read in frame from the first base. The germline ends are 14 bases apart after V is trimmed by 10 bases and J by 5 bases. In Seattle, one collaborating source enrolled patients while the infection was active and tracked those patients longitudinally over the course of disease. Each collaborating institution followed its own protocols to collect whole blood in K2EDTA tubes. For TCRbeta analysis, collaborators shipped samples as frozen whole blood, isolated PBMCs, or DNA extracted from either of those sample types. The record originates from a study of blood T cell repertoires in COVID-19 (dated by TCRdb to about 2020). About the study as a whole: The collaborator samples originated in the United States, Italy and Spain and spanned the acute and convalescent phases of COVID-19. The material from the prospective study consisted of cDNA or gDNA derived from T cells, B-cell-depleted T cells, or PBMCs. Deeply sampled blood TCRbeta repertoires from subjects exposed to, actively infected with, or recovered from COVID-19 were included in the dataset. The repertoires were made available in a free public database intended to serve as a resource for research on the immune response to SARS-CoV-2. The samples were drawn from two sources: the first 160 participants of the ongoing ImmuneRACE study, and 1,200 or so subjects contributed by 6 global collaborators. The sample metadata nearly always contained a de-identified subject ID, COVID-19 status, age in years and sex. HLA class I and class II types, where available, came from metadata supplied by the sample provider rather than from assay-based typing. Points the paper makes about the study in general: The amount of clinical and demographic metadata varied by source and participant and was provided uncurated.

TCRbeta CDR3 regions were amplified from genomic DNA by means of the immunoSEQ Assay, a bias-controlled multiplex PCR. The study's own analysis went as follows. The number of nucleated cells in each sample was estimated from the amplification of reference gene primers within the assay. Sequence reads were collapsed and filtered to measure the absolute abundance of every unique TCRbeta CDR3 rearrangement. For each sample, productive Simpson clonality was calculated by taking the square root of Simpson's diversity index across productive rearrangements. The table comes from immuneACCESS by way of TCRdb, which keeps in-frame sequences with V and J called. Part of the clones is missing from these tables; in studies checked, under half for an unresolved V gene and the rest for unknown reasons. That table is the source of V, J and clone size, and D and trimming were worked out from the DNA. A total of 250,000 to 350,000 clones appear in this sample, about 85% of them only once. In total, the top ten clones hold about 1% of the sample.

This TCR came from a human donor with COVID-19, enrolled during active disease. The donor label of this sample is uncertain. Input material: peripheral blood. The V gene is TRBV10-3 and the J gene is TRBJ1-1; the D gene lacks a confident call. The CDR3 amino acid sequence is: CATMPRRTEAFF. The sequenced DNA: TGTGCCACGATGCCCCGGCGGACTGAAGCTTTCTTT.